This T cell receptor beta chain was recovered during a study of cytomegalovirus exposure and HLA in healthy donors. Background on the study: The 120 or so validation repertoires were reported in a later analysis to have been generated on the same platform as the approximately 700 first-cohort repertoires. General study results and limits: According to a later analysis, TCR clusters from the first cohort tended to co-occur in the roughly 120 validation repertoires. It was reportedly the case that the classifier diagnosed cytomegalovirus status with high specificity and sensitivity. Listed as cytomegalovirus-associated were 150 or so TCR beta chains.

With 5 bases removed from V and 3 bases from J, the gap between germline ends came to 20 bases. This CDR3 region has 17 residues. The germline V gene has CDR1 SGHAT and CDR2 FQDESV (reference sequence). Note on this clone: Its antigen is unknown.

Sequenced by immunoSEQ multiplex PCR; TCRdb stores in-frame clones only, minus some. The data contain about 200,000 clones, roughly 84% of them singletons. Sequenced material: PBMCs. V usage is TRBV11-1 and J usage is TRBJ2-1; the D gene is possibly TRBD1 (6 bases). This receptor was identified in a young woman in good health and CMV-seropositive. CDR3 amino acids: CASSGGLGPLGYNEQFF. CDR3 coding DNA: TGTGCCAGCAGCGGGGGCCTAGGCCCTTTAGGCTACAATGAGCAGTTCTTC. Filled out from reference TRBV11-1 and TRBJ2-1, the complete variable domain reads EAEVAQSPRYKITEKSQAVAFWCDPISGHATLYWYRQILGQGPELLVQFQDESVVDDSQLPKDRFSAERLKGVDSTLKIQPAELGDSAMYLCASSGGLGPLGYNEQFFGPGTRLTVL.